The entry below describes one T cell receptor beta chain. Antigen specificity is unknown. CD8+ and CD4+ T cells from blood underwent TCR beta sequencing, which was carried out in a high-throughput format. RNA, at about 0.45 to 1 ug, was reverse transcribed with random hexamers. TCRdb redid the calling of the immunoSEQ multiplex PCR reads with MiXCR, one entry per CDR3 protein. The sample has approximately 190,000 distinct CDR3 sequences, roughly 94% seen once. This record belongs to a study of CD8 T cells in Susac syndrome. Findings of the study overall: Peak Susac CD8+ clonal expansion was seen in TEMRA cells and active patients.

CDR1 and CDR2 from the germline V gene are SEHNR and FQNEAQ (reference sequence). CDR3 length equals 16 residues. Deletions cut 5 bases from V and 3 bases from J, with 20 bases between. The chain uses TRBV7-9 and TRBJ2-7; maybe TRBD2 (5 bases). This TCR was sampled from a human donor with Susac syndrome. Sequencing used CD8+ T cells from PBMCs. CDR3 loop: CASSPSRTGFIYEQYF. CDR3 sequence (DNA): TGTGCCAGCAGCCCTAGCCGGACCGGCTTTATCTACGAGCAGTACTTC.